A single sample is the source of the 25 T cell receptor beta chains below, sequenced in a study of blood T cells in healthy people across ages. Primed by a sample-barcoded 5' primer and a J-beta primer mix, a second PCR proceeded for 7 to 11 cycles. One entry per CDR3 protein results from TCRdb running MiXCR on the 5' RACE reads. Of 1,300,000 or so distinct CDR3 sequences in the sample, 55% to 75% were seen once. Material for sequencing was blood. The source of these receptors is a man aged 18 to 29 in good health.

This clonotype was recorded at least ten times. CDR3 sequence: CSVVQSREQFF. The CDR3 nucleotides read TGCAGCGTGGTTCAGAGTCGGGAGCAGTTCTTC. This chain uses TRBV29-1 with TRBJ2-1; D gene ambiguous. Germline CDR1 is SQVTM and CDR2 is ANQGSEA. Trimming removed 6 bases at V and 10 bases at J, with 13 bases between. The CDR3 has 11 residues.

This sequence joins TRBV14 and TRBJ1-1, with no clear D. V shed 0 bases and J shed 8 bases, with 13 bases lying between them. The CDR3 contains 14 residues. Germline-derived CDR1 and CDR2 are SGHDN and FVKESK. The chain's CDR3 is CASSQDGVGSEAFF. CDR3 nucleotides: TGTGCCAGCAGCCAAGATGGGGTGGGATCCGAAGCTTTCTTT.

The chain carries TRBV20-1 and TRBJ2-7, with 10 bases lining up with TRBD1. CDR3 length equals 13 residues. Germline CDR1 and CDR2: DFQATT and SNEGSKA (reference sequence). Trimming at V came to 4 bases and at J to 4 bases, leaving 4 bases not matched to a gene. CDR3: CSAIGTGEYEQYF. Written as DNA, the CDR3 is TGCAGTGCTATCGGGACAGGGGAATACGAGCAGTACTTC.

This clonotype was seen at least ten times. The chain has TRBV6-6 and TRBJ2-5, with no clear D. The CDR3 consists of 11 residues. Germline CDR1 reads MNHNY; CDR2 reads SVGAGI (reference sequence). V was cut by 0 bases and J by 5 bases, with 1 base left in between. CDR3 DNA sequence: TGTGCCAGCAGTTACTCGGAGACCCAGTACTTC. Residues: CASSYSETQYF.

The chain recombines TRBV18 with TRBJ2-6; D may be TRBD2 (6 bases). CDR1 and CDR2 from the germline V gene are KGHSH and LQKENI. Trimming shortened V by 0 bases and J by 4 bases, and 10 bases separated the two germline ends. CDR3 length: 16 residues. The CDR3 loop reads CASSPPRGGGANVLTF. CDR3 sequence (DNA): TGTGCCAGCTCACCACCGCGGGGTGGAGGGGCCAACGTCCTGACTTTC.

This clonotype has only a few counts. V gene TRBV4-1 combines with J gene TRBJ2-7; 14 nucleotides line up with TRBD2. The CDR3 runs to 16 residues. The germline CDR1 and CDR2 sequences are MGHRA and YSYEKL. V gave up 5 bases and J gave up 7 bases; unmatched junction bases: 10. CDR3 bases: TGCGCCAGCAGCTTACTACCGGGACTAGCGGGGGAAGAGCAGTACTTC. Translation: CASSLLPGLAGEEQYF.

V is TRBV27 and J is TRBJ2-3, with a possible D match to TRBD2 (5 bases). The CDR3 is 12 amino acids. The ends were cut back, 2 bases at V and 9 bases at J, with 9 bases in the middle. CDR1 and CDR2 from the germline V gene are MNHEY and SMNVEV (reference sequence). CDR3 region: CASSLGPGTQYF. As DNA, the CDR3 is TGTGCCAGCAGTTTAGGCCCGGGGACGCAGTATTTT.

CDR3 in amino acids: CASREPGLTSYNEQFF. The DNA of the CDR3 is TGTGCCAGCAGGGAACCGGGACTAACCTCCTACAATGAGCAGTTCTTC. The chain combines TRBV2 with TRBJ2-1; 7 positions match TRBD2. The CDR3 covers 16 residues. V trimming: 6 bases; J trimming: 0 bases; junction bases outside the gene matches: 8. Germline values: CDR1 SNHLY, CDR2 FYNNEI.

The CDR3 is CASSPGTATSYEQYF. CDR3 DNA sequence: TGTGCCAGCAGCCCTGGCACAGCGACTTCCTACGAGCAGTACTTC. The rearrangement joins TRBV4-2 to TRBJ2-7, with D hard to call. The CDR3 length is 15 residues. In germline, CDR1 is LGHNA, CDR2 YNFKEQ. Between the trimmed V and J ends, which lost 4 bases and 1 base, there was a span of 14 bases.

V usage is TRBV3-1 and J usage is TRBJ2-7; D is ambiguous. The CDR3 runs 18 residues. Looked up from germline, CDR1 is LGHDT and CDR2 is YNNKEL (reference sequence). Trimming shortened V by 1 base and J by 6 bases, and 25 bases separated the two germline ends. The CDR3 spells CASSQGRPIAPLIGEQYF. The DNA of the CDR3 is TGTGCCAGCAGCCAAGGCCGCCCCATTGCCCCACTCATCGGCGAGCAGTACTTC.

This chain uses TRBV4-2 with TRBJ2-5; 9 nucleotides match TRBD1. The CDR3 is 14 residues long. Germline CDR1 is LGHNA and CDR2 is YNFKEQ. Losses at the gene ends were 8 bases for V and 3 bases for J; bases not matched to a gene: 7. CDR3 protein: CASCGTGREETQYF. As DNA, the CDR3 is TGTGCCAGCTGCGGGACAGGGCGAGAAGAGACCCAGTACTTC.

The chain recombines TRBV12-3 or TRBV12-4 with TRBJ1-5; unclear D gene. Deletions cut 6 bases from V and 1 base from J, with 7 bases between. The CDR3 is made up of 13 amino acids. CDR3 DNA sequence: TGTGCCAGCAGCGCTACAAGCAATCAGCCCCAGCATTTT. It is translated as CASSATSNQPQHF.

Note on this clonotype: The germline gene is not matched at one end of the junction; a read error may be the cause. The rearrangement uses TRBV11-2 and TRBJ2-5; unclear D gene. This CDR3 has 15 amino acids. Germline CDR1 and CDR2: SGHAT and FQNNGV. The CDR3 protein is CASSPTLGGQETRYF. The CDR3, as DNA: TGTGCCAGCAGCCCGACGTTGGGCGGCCAAGAGACCCGGTACTTC.

V is TRBV7-2 and J is TRBJ1-5; D gene unclear. This CDR3 comprises 17 residues. The V end lost 1 base, the J end lost 6 bases, and 19 bases lay between the germline ends. Germline loops: CDR1 SGHTA, CDR2 FQGNSA. CDR3 protein: CASSLGPGPTSSQPQHF. CDR3 coding DNA: TGTGCCAGCAGCTTAGGCCCGGGCCCCACGTCGTCTCAGCCCCAGCATTTT.

V and J are TRBV29-1 and TRBJ2-5, with 9 positions matching TRBD1. In germline, CDR1 is SQVTM, CDR2 ANQGSEA. Trimming removed 7 bases from V and 2 bases from J; junction bases left unmatched: 8. The CDR3 sequence is 14 residues long. The CDR3 reads CSAPPGQGQETQYF. The CDR3 nucleotides read TGCAGCGCCCCCCCGGGACAGGGACAAGAGACCCAGTACTTC.

This chain uses TRBV4-3 with TRBJ2-6, with D possibly matching TRBD1 (6 bases). There are 18 residues in the CDR3. CDR1 and CDR2 (germline): LGHNA, YSLEER. Trimming shortened V by 2 bases and J by 0 bases, and 14 bases separated the two germline ends. CDR3 loop: CASSQWNLGGSGANVLTF. As DNA, the CDR3 is TGCGCCAGCAGCCAATGGAACCTAGGGGGCTCTGGGGCCAACGTCCTGACTTTC.

The CDR3 here is CASSWRLTDRDHTQYF. As DNA, the CDR3 is TGTGCCAGCAGTTGGAGACTAACGGACAGGGATCATACGCAGTATTTT. The rearrangement links TRBV12-3 or TRBV12-4 to TRBJ2-3, with 8 bases identical to TRBD1. CDR3 length equals 16 residues. The trim removed 4 bases at V and 7 bases at J, leaving 13 bases unmatched.

V gene TRBV29-1 combines with J gene TRBJ2-1; tentatively, D is TRBD1 or TRBD2 (5 bases each). The V end was cut by 6 bases, the J end by 6 bases, with 18 bases between. Germline CDR1 and CDR2: SQVTM and ANQGSEA. The CDR3 runs 14 residues. CDR3 in DNA: TGCAGCGTGGACTTGCGAGGGGCGGGCAATGAGCAGTTCTTC. Amino acid sequence: CSVDLRGAGNEQFF.

V gene TRBV27 combines with J gene TRBJ2-2, with 7 bases matching TRBD1. J gave up 3 bases and V 8 bases, and 6 bases lay outside the gene matches. Germline V gene lookup returns CDR1 MNHEY and CDR2 SMNVEV (reference sequence). CDR3 length equals 14 residues. CDR3 sequence reads: CASLSTGYTGELFF. The DNA of the CDR3 is TGTGCCAGCCTCTCGACAGGGTACACCGGGGAGCTGTTTTTT.

The chain employs TRBV29-1 and TRBJ2-1; no firm D call. The germline V gene encodes CDR1 SQVTM and CDR2 ANQGSEA. V shed 5 bases and J shed 6 bases, with 14 bases lying between them. The CDR3 is 13 amino acids. The CDR3 coding sequence is TGCAGCGTTTATTTTCAACTGCGCAATGAGCAGTTCTTC. Its protein product is CSVYFQLRNEQFF.

The rearrangement uses TRBV6-2 or TRBV6-3 and TRBJ1-5; D remains unclear. The CDR3 runs to 12 residues. Germline V gene sequence: CDR1 MNHEY, CDR2 SVGEGT. The V and J ends lost 2 bases and 13 bases respectively, with 12 bases between them. The CDR3 protein is CASSYEGSKQHF. The CDR3, as DNA: TGTGCCAGCAGTTACGAGGGCAGTAAACAGCATTTT.

The rearrangement joins TRBV20-1 to TRBJ1-2, with a weak D call TRBD1 (5 bases). Germline V gene data show CDR1 as DFQATT and CDR2 as SNEGSKA (reference sequence). The CDR3 is made up of 10 amino acids. V lost 4 bases, J lost 8 bases, and 8 bases lay in between. CDR3 DNA sequence: TGCAGTGCTACGTGGGGCGGCTACACCTTC. Amino acids: CSATWGGYTF.

This chain connects TRBV27 to TRBJ2-1, with D tentatively TRBD2 (6 bases). The CDR3 extends over 16 amino acids. CDR1 and CDR2 from the germline V gene are MNHEY and SMNVEV (reference sequence). Trimming removed 6 bases from V and 7 bases from J, with 22 bases in between. In nucleotides, the CDR3 is TGTGCCAGCAGCCCCTCTTTAGCGGAGTCTCCAAATGAGCAGTTCTTC. Its translation: CASSPSLAESPNEQFF.

This clonotype was detected only a few times. The rearrangement joins TRBV29-1 to TRBJ2-5, with a possible D match to TRBD2 (5 bases). Trimming took off 4 bases at V and 5 bases at J, with 14 bases between the two ends. The CDR3 is 13 amino acids. Germline loops: CDR1 SQVTM, CDR2 ANQGSEA. The CDR3 is CSVGLPGGETQYF. Here the CDR3 DNA reads TGCAGCGTTGGGCTGCCGGGCGGGGAGACCCAGTACTTC.

The chain joins TRBV4-1 to TRBJ2-5, with TRBD2 matching 9 bases. In germline, CDR1 is MGHRA, CDR2 YSYEKL. The CDR3 runs to 16 residues. V lost 0 bases and J lost 2; bases outside the gene matches: 4. The CDR3 region has the DNA TGCGCCAGCAGCCAAGAGCGGGGGGGACAACAAGAGACCCAGTACTTC. Translated, it gives CASSQERGGQQETQYF.